The source of this TCR beta chain is a study of blood T cell repertoires in COVID-19. Looking at the study overall: T cells, B-cell-depleted T cells, or PBMCs provided the cDNA or gDNA that served as material.

Profiled with immunoSEQ multiplex PCR; TCRdb holds only in-frame clones, not every one. The table lists 60,000 to 85,000 clones, roughly 83% of them singletons. V trimming: 3 bases; J trimming: 7 bases; junction bases outside the gene matches: 3. The CDR3 extends over 14 amino acids. The germline gives CDR1 LGHNA, CDR2 YSLEER. The sequence was obtained from a man older than 75 with acute or convalescent COVID-19. Specimen: peripheral blood. This chain links TRBV4-3 with TRBJ1-4, with 9 bases aligning to TRBD1. The CDR3 DNA reads as TGCGCCAGCAGCCACGGACAGGGGACTGAAAAACTGTTTTTT. Protein sequence: CASSHGQGTEKLFF.